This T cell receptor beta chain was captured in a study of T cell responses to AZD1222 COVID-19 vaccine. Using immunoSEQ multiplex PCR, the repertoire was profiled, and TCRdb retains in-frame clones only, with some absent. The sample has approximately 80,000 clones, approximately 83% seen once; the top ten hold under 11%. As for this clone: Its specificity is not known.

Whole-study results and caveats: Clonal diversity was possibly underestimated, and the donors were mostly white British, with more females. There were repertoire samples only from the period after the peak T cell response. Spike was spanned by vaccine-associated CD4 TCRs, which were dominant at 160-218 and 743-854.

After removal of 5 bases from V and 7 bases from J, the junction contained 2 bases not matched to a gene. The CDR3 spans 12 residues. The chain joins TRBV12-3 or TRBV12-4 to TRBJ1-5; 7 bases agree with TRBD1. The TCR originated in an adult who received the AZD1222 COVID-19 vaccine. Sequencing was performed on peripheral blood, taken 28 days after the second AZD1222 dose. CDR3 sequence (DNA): TGTGCCAGCAGTCCACAGGGGCAGCCCCAGCATTTT. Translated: CASSPQGQPQHF.